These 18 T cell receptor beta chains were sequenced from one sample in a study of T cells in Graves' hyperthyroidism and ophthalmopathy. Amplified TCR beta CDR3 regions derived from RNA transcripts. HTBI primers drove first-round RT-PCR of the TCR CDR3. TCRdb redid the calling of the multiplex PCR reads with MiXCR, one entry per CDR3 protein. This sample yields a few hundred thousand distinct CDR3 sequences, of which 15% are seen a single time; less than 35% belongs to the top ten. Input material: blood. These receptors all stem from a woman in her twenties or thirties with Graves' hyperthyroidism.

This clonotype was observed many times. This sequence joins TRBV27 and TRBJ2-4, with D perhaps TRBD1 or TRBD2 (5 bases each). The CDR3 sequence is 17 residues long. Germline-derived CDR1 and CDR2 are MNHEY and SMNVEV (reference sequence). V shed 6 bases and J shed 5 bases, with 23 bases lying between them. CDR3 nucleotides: TGTGCCAGCAGCCCCGTTGGCCTGGGGGTTTTCGAAAACATTCAGTACTTC. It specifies CASSPVGLGVFENIQYF.

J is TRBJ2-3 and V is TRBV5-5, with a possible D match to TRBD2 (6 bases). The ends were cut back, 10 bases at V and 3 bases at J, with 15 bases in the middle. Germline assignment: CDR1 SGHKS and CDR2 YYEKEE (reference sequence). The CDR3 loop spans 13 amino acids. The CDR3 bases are TGTGCCTCGTTATTAAGCGGGACAGATACGCAGTATTTT. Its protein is CASLLSGTDTQYF.

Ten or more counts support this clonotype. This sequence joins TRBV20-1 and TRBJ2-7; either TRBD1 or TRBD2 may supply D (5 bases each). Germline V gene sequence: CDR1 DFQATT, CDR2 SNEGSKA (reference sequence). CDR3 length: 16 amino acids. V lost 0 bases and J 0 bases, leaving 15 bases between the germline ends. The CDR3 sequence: CSARDPRDGSSYEQYF. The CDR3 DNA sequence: TGCAGTGCTAGAGATCCTCGGGACGGTAGCTCCTACGAGCAGTACTTC.

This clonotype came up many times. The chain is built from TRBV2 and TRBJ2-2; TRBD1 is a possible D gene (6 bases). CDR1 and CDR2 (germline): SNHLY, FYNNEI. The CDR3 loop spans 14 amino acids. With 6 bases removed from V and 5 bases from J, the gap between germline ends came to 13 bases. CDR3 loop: CASSGQLLTGELFF. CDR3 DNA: TGTGCCAGCAGCGGACAGTTACTAACCGGGGAGCTGTTTTTT.

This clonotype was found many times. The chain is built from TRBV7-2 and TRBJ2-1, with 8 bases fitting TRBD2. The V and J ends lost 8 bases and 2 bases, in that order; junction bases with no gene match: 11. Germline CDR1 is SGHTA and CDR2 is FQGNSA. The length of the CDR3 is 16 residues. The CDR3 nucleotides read TGTGCCAGCGGCCCTCGGGGGGGGGAAACCTACAATGAGCAGTTCTTC. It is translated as CASGPRGGETYNEQFF.

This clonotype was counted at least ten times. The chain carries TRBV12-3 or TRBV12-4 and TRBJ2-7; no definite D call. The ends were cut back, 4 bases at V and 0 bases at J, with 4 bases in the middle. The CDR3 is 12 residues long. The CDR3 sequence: CASSWDSYEQYF. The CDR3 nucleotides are TGTGCCAGCAGTTGGGACTCCTACGAGCAGTACTTC.

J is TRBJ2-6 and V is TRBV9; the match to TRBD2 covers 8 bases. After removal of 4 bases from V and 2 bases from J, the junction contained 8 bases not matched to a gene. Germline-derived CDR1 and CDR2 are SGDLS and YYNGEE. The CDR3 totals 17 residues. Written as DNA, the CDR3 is TGTGCCAGCAGCCCACGGGGGGGGGGTACTGGGGCCAACGTCCTGACTTTC. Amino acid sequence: CASSPRGGGTGANVLTF.

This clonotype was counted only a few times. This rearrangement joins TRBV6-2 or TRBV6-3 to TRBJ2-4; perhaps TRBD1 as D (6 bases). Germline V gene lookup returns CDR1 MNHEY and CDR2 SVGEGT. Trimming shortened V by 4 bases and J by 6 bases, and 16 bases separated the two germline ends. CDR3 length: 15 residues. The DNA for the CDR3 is TGTGCCAGCAGTTTTTGGGGGCAGTCGGGAAACATTCAGTACTTC. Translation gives CASSFWGQSGNIQYF.

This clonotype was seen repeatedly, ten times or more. In nucleotides, the CDR3 is TGCGCCAGCAGCTCAAACTCGGGACAGCCGCTCTACGAGCAGTACTTC. It encodes CASSSNSGQPLYEQYF. The gene calls are TRBV5-1 and TRBJ2-7; 7 nucleotides agree with TRBD1. Germline loops: CDR1 SGHRS, CDR2 YFSETQ. CDR3 length equals 16 residues. V lost 3 bases, J lost 3 bases, and 12 bases stayed unmatched.

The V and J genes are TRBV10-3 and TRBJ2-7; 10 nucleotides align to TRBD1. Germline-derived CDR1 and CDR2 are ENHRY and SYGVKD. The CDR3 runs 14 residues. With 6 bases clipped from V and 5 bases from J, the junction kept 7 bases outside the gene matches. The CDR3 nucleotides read TGTGCCATCAGAGAGGGACAGGGGCTCGACGAGCAGTACTTC. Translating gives CAIREGQGLDEQYF.

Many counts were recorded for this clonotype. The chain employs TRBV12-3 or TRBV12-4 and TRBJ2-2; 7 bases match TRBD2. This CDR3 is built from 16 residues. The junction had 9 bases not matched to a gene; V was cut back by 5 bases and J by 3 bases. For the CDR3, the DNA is TGTGCCAGCAGTGCGGTTGGACTAGTCGACACCGGGGAGCTGTTTTTT. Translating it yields CASSAVGLVDTGELFF.

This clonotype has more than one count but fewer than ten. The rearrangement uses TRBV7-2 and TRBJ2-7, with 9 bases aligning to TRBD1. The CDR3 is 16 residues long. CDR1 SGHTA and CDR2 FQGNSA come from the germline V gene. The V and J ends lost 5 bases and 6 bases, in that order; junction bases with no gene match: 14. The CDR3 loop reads CASSRALGQGSIEQYF. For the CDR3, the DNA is TGTGCCAGCAGCCGCGCCTTGGGACAGGGTAGTATCGAGCAGTACTTC.

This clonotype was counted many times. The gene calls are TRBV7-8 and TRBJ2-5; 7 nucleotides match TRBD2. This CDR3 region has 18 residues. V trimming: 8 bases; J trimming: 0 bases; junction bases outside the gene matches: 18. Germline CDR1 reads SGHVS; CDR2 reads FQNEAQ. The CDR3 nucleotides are TGTGCCAGCGGTTCCCTCGTGGCTAGCGGACCGTACCAAGAGACCCAGTACTTC. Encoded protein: CASGSLVASGPYQETQYF.

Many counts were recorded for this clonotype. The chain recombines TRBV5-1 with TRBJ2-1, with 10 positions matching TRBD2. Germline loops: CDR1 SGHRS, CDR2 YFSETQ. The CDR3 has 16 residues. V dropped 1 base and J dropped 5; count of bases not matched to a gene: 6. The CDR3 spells CASSLSSGSPHNEQFF. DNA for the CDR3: TGCGCCAGCAGCTTGTCTAGCGGGAGCCCCCACAATGAGCAGTTCTTC.

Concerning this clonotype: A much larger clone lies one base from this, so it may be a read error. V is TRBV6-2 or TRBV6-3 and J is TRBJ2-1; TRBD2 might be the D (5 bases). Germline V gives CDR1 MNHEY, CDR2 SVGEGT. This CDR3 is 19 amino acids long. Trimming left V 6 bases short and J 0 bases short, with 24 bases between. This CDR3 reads CASSHDRDYIQSSYNEQFF. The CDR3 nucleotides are TGTGCCAGCAGCCACGATCGTGACTACATCCAGAGCTCCTACAATGAGCAGTTCTTC.

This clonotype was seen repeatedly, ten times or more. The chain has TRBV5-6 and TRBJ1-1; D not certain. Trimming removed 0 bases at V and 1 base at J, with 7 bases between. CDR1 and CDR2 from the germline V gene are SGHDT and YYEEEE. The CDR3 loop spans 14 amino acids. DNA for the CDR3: TGTGCCAGCAGCTTGGCCTCAGGGAACACTGAAGCTTTCTTT. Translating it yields CASSLASGNTEAFF. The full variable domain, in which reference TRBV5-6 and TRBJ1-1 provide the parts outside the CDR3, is DAGVTQSPTHLIKTRGQQVTLRCSPKSGHDTVSWYQQALGQGPQFIFQYYEEEERQRGNFPDRFSGHQFPNYSSELNVNALLLGDSALYLCASSLASGNTEAFFGQGTRLTVV.

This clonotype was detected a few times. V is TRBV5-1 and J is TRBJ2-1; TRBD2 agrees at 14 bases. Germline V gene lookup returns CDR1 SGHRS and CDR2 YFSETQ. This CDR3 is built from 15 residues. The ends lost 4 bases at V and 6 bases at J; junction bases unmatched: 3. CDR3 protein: CASSQTSGRVNEQFF. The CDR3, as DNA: TGCGCCAGCAGCCAGACTAGCGGGAGGGTCAATGAGCAGTTCTTC.

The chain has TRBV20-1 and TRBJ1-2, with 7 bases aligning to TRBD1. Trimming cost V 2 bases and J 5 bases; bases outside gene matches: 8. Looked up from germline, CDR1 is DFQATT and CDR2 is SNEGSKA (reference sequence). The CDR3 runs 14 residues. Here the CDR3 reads CSARSPGQLYGYTF. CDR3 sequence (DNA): TGCAGTGCTAGAAGCCCGGGACAGCTTTATGGCTACACCTTC.